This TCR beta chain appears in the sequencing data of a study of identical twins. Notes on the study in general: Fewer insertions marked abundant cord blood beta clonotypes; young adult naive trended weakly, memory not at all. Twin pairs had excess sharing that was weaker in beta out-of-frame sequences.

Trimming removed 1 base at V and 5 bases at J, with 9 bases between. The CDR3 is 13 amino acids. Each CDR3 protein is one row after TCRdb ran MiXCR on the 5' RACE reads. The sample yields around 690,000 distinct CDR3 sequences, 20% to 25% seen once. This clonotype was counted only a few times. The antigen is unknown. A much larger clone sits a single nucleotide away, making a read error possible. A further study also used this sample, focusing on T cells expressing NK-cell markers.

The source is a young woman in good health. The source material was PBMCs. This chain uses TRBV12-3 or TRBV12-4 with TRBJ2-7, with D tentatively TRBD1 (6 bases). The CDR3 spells CASSLGTANEQYF. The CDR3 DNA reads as TGTGCCAGCAGTTTAGGGACAGCCAACGAGCAGTACTTC.